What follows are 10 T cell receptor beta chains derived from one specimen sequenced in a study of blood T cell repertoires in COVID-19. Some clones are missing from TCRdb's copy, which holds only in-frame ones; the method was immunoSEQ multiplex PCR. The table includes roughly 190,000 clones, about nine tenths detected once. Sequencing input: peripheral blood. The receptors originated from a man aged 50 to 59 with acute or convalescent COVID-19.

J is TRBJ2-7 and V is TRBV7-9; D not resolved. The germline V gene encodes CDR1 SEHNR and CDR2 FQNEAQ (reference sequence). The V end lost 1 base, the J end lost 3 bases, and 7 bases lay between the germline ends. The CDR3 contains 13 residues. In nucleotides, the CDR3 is TGTGCCAGCAGCTTAGGCGGCAACTACGAGCAGTACGTC. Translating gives CASSLGGNYEQYV.

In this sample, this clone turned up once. The CDR3 sequence: CASSLGATGGQETQYF. In DNA, the CDR3 is TGTGCCAGCAGCTTAGGAGCCACAGGGGGGCAAGAGACCCAGTACTTC. The chain is built from TRBV7-9 and TRBJ2-5; 8 bases map to TRBD1. The CDR3 has 16 residues. V lost 1 base to trimming and J lost 2 bases; unmatched junction nucleotides: 6. CDR1 SEHNR and CDR2 FQNEAQ come from the germline V gene (reference sequence).

In DNA, the CDR3 is TGTGCCAGCAGCCGGCAGAGCGGGAGTCATTACGAGCAGTACTTC. Translating it yields CASSRQSGSHYEQYF. The chain links TRBV4-2 to TRBJ2-7; TRBD2 matches at 8 bases. CDR3 length: 15 residues. From germline, CDR1 is LGHNA and CDR2 YNFKEQ. V lost 4 bases, J lost 4 bases, and 9 bases stayed unmatched.

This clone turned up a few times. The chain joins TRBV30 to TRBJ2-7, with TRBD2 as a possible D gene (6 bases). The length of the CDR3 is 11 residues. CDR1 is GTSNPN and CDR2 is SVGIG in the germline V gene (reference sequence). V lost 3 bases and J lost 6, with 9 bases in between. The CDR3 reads CAWSPGGEQYF. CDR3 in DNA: TGTGCCTGGAGCCCCGGGGGCGAGCAGTACTTC.

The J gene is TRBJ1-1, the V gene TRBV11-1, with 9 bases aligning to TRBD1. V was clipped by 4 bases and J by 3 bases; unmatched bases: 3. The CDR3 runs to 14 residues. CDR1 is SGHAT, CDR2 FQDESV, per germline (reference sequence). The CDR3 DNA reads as TGTGCCAGCAGCTGGACAGGGGAATACACTGAAGCTTTCTTT. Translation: CASSWTGEYTEAFF.

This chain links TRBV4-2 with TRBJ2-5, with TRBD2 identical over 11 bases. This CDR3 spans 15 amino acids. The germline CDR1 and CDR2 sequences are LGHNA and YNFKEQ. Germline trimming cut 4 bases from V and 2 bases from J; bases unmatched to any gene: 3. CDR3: CASSRRLAGQETQYF. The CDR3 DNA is TGTGCCAGCAGCCGCCGACTAGCGGGGCAAGAGACCCAGTACTTC.

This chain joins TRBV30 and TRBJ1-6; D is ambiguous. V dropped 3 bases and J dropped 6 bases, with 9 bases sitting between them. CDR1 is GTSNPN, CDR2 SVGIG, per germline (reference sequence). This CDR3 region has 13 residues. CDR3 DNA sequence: TGTGCCTGGAGAAAGGACTCTAATTCACCCCTCCACTTT. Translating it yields CAWRKDSNSPLHF. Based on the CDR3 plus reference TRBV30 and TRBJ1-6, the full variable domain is SQTIHQWPATLVQPVGSPLSLECTVEGTSNPNLYWYRQAAGRGLQLLFYSVGIGQISSEVPQNLSASRPQDRQFILSSKKLLLSDSGFYLCAWRKDSNSPLHFGNGTRLTVT.

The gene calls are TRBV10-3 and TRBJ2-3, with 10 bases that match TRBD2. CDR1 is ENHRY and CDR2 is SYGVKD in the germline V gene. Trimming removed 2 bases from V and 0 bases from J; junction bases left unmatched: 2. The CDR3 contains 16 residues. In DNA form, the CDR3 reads TGTGCCATCAGTGAGAAGCGGGGGGGAAGCACAGATACGCAGTATTTT. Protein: CAISEKRGGSTDTQYF.

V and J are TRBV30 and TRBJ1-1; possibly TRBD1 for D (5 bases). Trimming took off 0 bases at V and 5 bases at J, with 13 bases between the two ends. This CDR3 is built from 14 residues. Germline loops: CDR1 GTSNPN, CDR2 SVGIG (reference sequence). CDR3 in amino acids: CAWSVHTGGTEAFF. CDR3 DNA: TGTGCCTGGAGTGTACACACGGGGGGGACTGAAGCTTTCTTT.

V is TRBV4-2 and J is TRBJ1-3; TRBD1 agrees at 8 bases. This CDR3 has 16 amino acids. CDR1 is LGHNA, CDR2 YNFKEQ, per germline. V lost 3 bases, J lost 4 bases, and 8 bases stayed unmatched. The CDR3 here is CASSQTQGAPGNTIYF. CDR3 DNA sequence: TGTGCCAGCAGCCAGACCCAGGGGGCGCCCGGAAACACCATATATTTT.